This T cell receptor beta chain was sequenced for a study of blood T cells in healthy people across ages. A remark on this clonotype: Its antigen is not identified.

Findings and caveats of the study: There was no known CMV status for donors, so expanded clonotype changes were possibly confounded. Both naive CD4+ cell counts and diversity were greater in long-lived donors than in aged donors. With age, beta diversity per million T cells declined roughly linearly, significantly by around 43.

V lost 3 bases and J 7 bases, leaving 9 bases between the germline ends. Germline-derived CDR1 and CDR2 are SEHNR and FQNEAQ (reference sequence). The CDR3 spans 12 residues. The donors, healthy Caucasians from Russia, were aged roughly 6 to 90. A sample-barcoded 5' primer and a J-beta primer mix were used in a second PCR of about 7 to 11 cycles. MiXCR, run by TCRdb on the 5' RACE reads, gives a single entry per CDR3 protein. The sample has hundreds of thousands of distinct CDR3 sequences, roughly 44% seen once. This rearrangement joins TRBV7-9 to TRBJ2-5; perhaps D is TRBD1 or TRBD2 (6 bases each). Sequencing was performed on blood. The clonotype originates from a man in his sixties in good health. CDR3 residues: CASSLSGATQYF. CDR3 nucleotide sequence: TGTGCCAGCAGCTTGTCGGGGGCGACCCAGTACTTC.